This T cell receptor (beta chain) comes out of a study of regulatory T cells in long-lasting Graves disease. Library construction for TCR beta used iRepertoire HTBI primers and Arm-PCR of CDR3 regions. From the multiplex PCR reads, TCRdb called clonotypes with MiXCR, one entry per CDR3 protein. The sample holds roughly 430,000 distinct CDR3 sequences, roughly 15% seen once. Specified time point: newly diagnosed GD, antithyroid drugs for less than 3 months. PBMCs were the source of the RNA used for TCR sequencing. EDTA tubes received approximately 9 milliliters of drawn peripheral blood. This clonotype was recorded at least ten times. This CDR3 spans 15 amino acids. The V gene lost 1 base and the J gene lost 3 bases, with 13 bases spanning the gap. Germline CDR1 is MNHNS and CDR2 is SASEGT. A further study also used this sample, focusing on T cells in Graves' hyperthyroidism and ophthalmopathy.

The sample here was peripheral blood mononuclear cells (PBMCs), taken at new diagnosis, from a patient treated with antithyroid drugs. The sequence was collected from a woman aged 30 to 39 with Graves disease. The chain uses TRBV6-1 and TRBJ2-7, with D perhaps TRBD1 (5 bases). The CDR3 loop is CASSEGGRASYEQYF. The DNA of the CDR3 is TGTGCCAGCAGTGAAGGAGGCAGGGCAAGCTACGAGCAGTACTTC.